The text below deals with one TCR beta chain. Additional DNA sequences in this sample encode the identical CDR3. Authors' methods: Amplification with reference gene primers provided the estimates of nucleated cell counts. Some clones are missing from TCRdb's copy, which holds only in-frame ones; the method was immunoSEQ multiplex PCR. V and J calls plus clone size are reproduced from that table; the DNA served to infer D and trimming. The sample has some 120,000 clones; 80% to 90% are singletons. This entry is derived from a study of blood T cell repertoires in COVID-19. Study as a whole: PBMCs, B-cell-depleted T cells, or T cells provided the cDNA or gDNA that made up the material.

Trimming shortened V by 6 bases and J by 1 base, and 12 bases separated the two germline ends. The CDR3 runs to 14 residues. CDR1 and CDR2 (germline): SEHNR, FQNEAQ (reference sequence). The chain recombines TRBV7-9 with TRBJ1-1; a possible D gene is TRBD1 (6 bases). Sequenced material: peripheral blood. This sequence was found in a human donor in a cohort sampled during active COVID-19. The CDR3 nucleotides are TGTGCCAGCAGTCTACAGGGTCGGAACACTGAAGCTTTCTTT. Translated: CASSLQGRNTEAFF.